The 9 T cell receptor beta chains below all came from one sample that was sequenced in a study of CD8 T cells in Susac syndrome. RNA, at about 0.45 to 1 ug, was reverse transcribed with random hexamers. From the immunoSEQ multiplex PCR reads, TCRdb called clonotypes with MiXCR, one entry per CDR3 protein. The top ten hold about 0.076% of the sample, which has approximately 150,000 distinct CDR3 sequences, around 94% seen once. The sequencing sample was made of CD4+ T cells from PBMCs. These receptors came from a human donor in good health.

This rearrangement joins TRBV25-1 to TRBJ2-5; D remains unclear. Germline V gene lookup returns CDR1 MGHDK and CDR2 SYGVNS. With 6 bases removed from V and 1 base from J, the gap between germline ends came to 9 bases. The length of the CDR3 is 13 residues. This CDR3 reads CASSNGGQETQYF. CDR3 bases: TGTGCCAGCAGCAATGGCGGCCAAGAGACCCAGTACTTC.

The CDR3 reads CASSQWDTSSYEQYF. As DNA, the CDR3 is TGCGCCAGCAGCCAATGGGACACCTCCTCCTACGAGCAGTACTTC. V usage is TRBV4-1 and J usage is TRBJ2-7; possible D gene TRBD1, 6 bases. This CDR3 contains 15 residues. V lost 2 bases and J lost 0, with 11 bases in between. Germline V lookup: CDR1 MGHRA, CDR2 YSYEKL.

Of note for this clonotype: The junction does not match germline at one end; this may be a read error. This rearrangement joins TRBV6-5 to TRBJ2-3; unclear D gene. CDR1 MNHEY and CDR2 SVGAGI come from the germline V gene. The CDR3 is 13 residues long. The CDR3 is CASSDSTADTQYF. The DNA of the CDR3 is TGTGCCAGCAGTGACTCTACAGCAGATACGCAGTATTTT.

This rearrangement joins TRBV12-3 or TRBV12-4 to TRBJ2-5; D not certain. The CDR3 is 14 residues long. Trimming took 2 bases from V and 1 from J, leaving 8 bases between them. CDR3 DNA sequence: TGTGCCAGCAGTTTACAGTCAGTCCAAGAGACCCAGTACTTC. Protein sequence: CASSLQSVQETQYF.

The chain combines TRBV18 with TRBJ2-7, with D perhaps matching TRBD2 (5 bases). Trimming removed 6 bases from V and 5 bases from J, with 11 bases in between. The germline V gene encodes CDR1 KGHSH and CDR2 LQKENI. The CDR3 totals 12 residues. CDR3 sequence (DNA): TGTGCCAGCTCTCCAGACGGGAACGAGCAGTACTTC. Encoded protein: CASSPDGNEQYF.

The rearrangement uses TRBV29-1 and TRBJ2-3; a possible D gene is TRBD1 (6 bases). Germline CDR1 is SQVTM and CDR2 is ANQGSEA. The CDR3 spans 11 residues. Trimming stripped 4 bases from V and 9 bases from J, with 11 bases between. For the CDR3, the DNA is TGCAGCGTTGTGAGAGGGGGAACGCAGTATTTT. This gives the protein CSVVRGGTQYF.

The chain employs TRBV20-1 and TRBJ2-3; TRBD1 or TRBD2 may be the D gene (5 bases each). The germline V gene encodes CDR1 DFQATT and CDR2 SNEGSKA (reference sequence). The CDR3 extends over 14 amino acids. V lost 6 bases, J lost 0 bases, and 13 bases lay in between. The CDR3 nucleotides are TGCAGTGCCTGGGACGGATCTAGCACAGATACGCAGTATTTT. Its translation is CSAWDGSSTDTQYF.

The rearrangement uses TRBV19 and TRBJ1-5; D is uncertain. The CDR3 loop spans 14 amino acids. Germline loops: CDR1 LNHDA, CDR2 SQIVND (reference sequence). Trimming stripped 6 bases from V and 6 bases from J, with 15 bases between. Written as DNA, the CDR3 is TGTGCCAGTAGCTGGGGAACCCAGGCTCAGCCCCAGCATTTT. Its translation: CASSWGTQAQPQHF.

This chain links TRBV5-4 with TRBJ2-3; maybe TRBD2 (6 bases). The CDR3 runs to 13 residues. V lost 3 bases and J 5 bases, leaving 10 bases between the germline ends. Germline assignment: CDR1 SGHNT and CDR2 YYREEE (reference sequence). The CDR3 spells CASSSLALDTQYF. The CDR3, as DNA: TGTGCCAGCAGCTCCCTAGCGCTAGATACGCAGTATTTT.